The rows below give T cell receptor beta chains drawn from one sample of a study of vaccination and CD4 T cells after COVID-19. TCRdb reanalysed the PCR reads using MiXCR and keeps one entry per CDR3 protein. Among under 4,500 distinct CDR3 sequences, roughly 23% were seen once, and the ten largest hold around 50%. The antigens of these receptors remain unknown. Source: CD4+ T cells from blood, cultured in vitro, taken after SARS-CoV-2 vaccination. The receptor source for this set is a human donor who had recovered from COVID-19. Each CDR3 is given with its conserved first and last residue. A D gene is named only where the DNA matches it firmly. The size entry is marked missing in some rows and otherwise reads once, few, many or a size class.

j_call	v_call	clone_size	d_call	cdr3_nt	cdr3_aa
TRBJ2-3	TRBV5-1	NA	NA	TGCGCCAGCAGCGGGGGGGCCAGCGCAGATACGCAGTATTTT	CASSGGASADTQYF
TRBJ1-2	TRBV20-1	many	NA	TGCAGTGCTAGAGATCCAAATAAGGATGGCTACACCTTC	CSARDPNKDGYTF
TRBJ2-7	TRBV7-2	many	TRBD2	TGTGCCAGCAGCTTAGCCGGGGGGACTACTTACTCCTACGAGCAGTACTTC	CASSLAGGTTYSYEQYF
TRBJ1-4	TRBV3-1	few	NA	TGTGCCAGCAGCCAACCCCCCGAGGGTGGTAGAGAAAAACTGTTTTTT	CASSQPPEGGREKLFF
TRBJ1-2	TRBV7-6	many	NA	TGTGCCAGCAGCTTAGCGCCCGGGGACGGCTACACCTTC	CASSLAPGDGYTF
TRBJ2-7	TRBV7-9	medium-sized	NA	TGTGCCAGCAGCCCCTCCTTTCGGGCAGGGATAGACGAGCAGTACTTC	CASSPSFRAGIDEQYF
TRBJ1-5	TRBV10-3	NA	NA	TGTGCCAGCTCCTCCGGGGCCGGCAATCAGCCCCAGCATTTT	CASSSGAGNQPQHF
TRBJ2-7	TRBV6-1	medium-sized	TRBD1	TGTGCCAGCAGAAGGGGGCTGCACTACGAGCAGTACTTC	CASRRGLHYEQYF
TRBJ1-1	TRBV1	few	NA	TGCACCAGCAGCCACCACTACCCGGTCCAGGGACGGCACACTGAAGCTTTCTTT	CTSSHHYPVQGRHTEAFF
TRBJ1-5	TRBV20-1	medium-sized	TRBD1	TGCAGTGCTCCGGGACAGGGTGGCTATAGGGGCAATCAGCCCCAGCATTTT	CSAPGQGGYRGNQPQHF
TRBJ2-3	TRBV7-9	few	TRBD1	TGTGCCAGCAGCTTAGAGACAGGGGGCTTACGGGATACGCAGTATTTT	CASSLETGGLRDTQYF
TRBJ2-6	TRBV6-5	few	NA	TGTGCCAGCAGTTATCAGACAACTGGGGCCAACGTCCTGACTTTC	CASSYQTTGANVLTF
TRBJ2-1	TRBV7-9	few	NA	TGTGCCAGCAGCTTAAAAGGGGGTCAGGGCTTTAACAATGAGCAGTTCTTC	CASSLKGGQGFNNEQFF
TRBJ1-2	TRBV29-1	NA	NA	TGCAGCGTTTCCGGGACCTCCCACACCTTC	CSVSGTSHTF
TRBJ2-7	TRBV6-1	NA	TRBD1	TGTGCCAGCAGTCCCGGGGACAGCTATTCCTACGAGCAGTACTTC	CASSPGDSYSYEQYF
TRBJ2-2	TRBV7-2	medium-sized	TRBD1	TGTGCCAGCAGCCCTCGACAGGGGGCGACCGGGGAGCTGTTTTTT	CASSPRQGATGELFF
TRBJ2-3	TRBV6-2/TRBV6-3	few	NA	TGTGCCAGCAACAACAGGAGGGGAGATACGCAGTATTTT	CASNNRRGDTQYF
TRBJ2-7	TRBV6-1	medium-sized	NA	TGTGCCAGCAGCCGACAGTCTTACGAGCAGTACTTC	CASSRQSYEQYF
TRBJ2-3	TRBV7-9	NA	TRBD2	TGTGCCAGCAGCTTAGCACGGGCTAGCGGGGGACACACAGATACGCAGTATTTT	CASSLARASGGHTDTQYF
TRBJ1-2	TRBV10-1	few	NA	TGCGCCAGCTCCCCCCCGGGGGAGAACTATGGCTACACCTTC	CASSPPGENYGYTF
TRBJ2-3	TRBV7-3	many	NA	TGTGCCAGCAGCTGGTCCCACAGGGCAGATACGCAGTATTTT	CASSWSHRADTQYF
TRBJ2-5	TRBV2	few	NA	TGTGCCAGCAAGCAAAGGGTCCAAGAGACCCAGTACTTC	CASKQRVQETQYF
TRBJ1-6	TRBV19	NA	NA	TGTGCCAGTAGTACCGGACGGATTATTAATTCACCCCTCCACTTT	CASSTGRIINSPLHF
TRBJ1-2	TRBV20-1	medium-sized	NA	TGCAGTGCTAGGAAGCAGGGTCACTATGGCTACACCTTC	CSARKQGHYGYTF
TRBJ1-1	TRBV7-9	NA	NA	TGTGCCAGCAGCTTACTAATGAACACTGAAGCTTTCTTT	CASSLLMNTEAFF
TRBJ2-3	TRBV6-5	NA	TRBD2	TGTGCCAGCAGTTACCGGGCTAGCGGGGGGTTCACAGATACGCAGTATTTT	CASSYRASGGFTDTQYF
TRBJ2-3	TRBV27	medium-sized	NA	TGTGCCAGCAGTTTATCGGGGCCCACAGATACGCAGTATTTT	CASSLSGPTDTQYF
TRBJ1-5	TRBV15	medium-sized	NA	TGTGCCACCTCCGGGGGCAATCAGCCCCAGCATTTT	CATSGGNQPQHF
TRBJ1-6	TRBV28	few	TRBD1	TGTGCCAGCAGAAGCGGACAGGGTCTGTATAATTCACCCCTCCACTTT	CASRSGQGLYNSPLHF
TRBJ1-2	TRBV24-1	medium-sized	TRBD1	TGTGCCACCAGTGATCCCACAGGGGAGGGCTGGGGCTACACCTTC	CATSDPTGEGWGYTF
TRBJ1-5	TRBV5-6	few	NA	TGTGCCAGCAGCCCTGCTGGGACCCAGAATCAGCCCCAGCATTTT	CASSPAGTQNQPQHF
TRBJ1-6	TRBV19	NA	NA	TGTGCCAGCGGACATAATAATTCACCCCTCCACTTT	CASGHNNSPLHF
TRBJ1-1	TRBV11-1	NA	TRBD1	TGTGCCAGCAGCGGAGACAGGGGGCCCATGAACACTGAAGCTTTCTTT	CASSGDRGPMNTEAFF
TRBJ1-2	TRBV19	NA	TRBD1	TGTGCCAGTTCACAGGGGGGTCGGGGCTACACCTTC	CASSQGGRGYTF
TRBJ2-3	TRBV4-1	NA	NA	TGCGCCAGCAGTTTCGCACAAAGAGATACGCAGTATTTT	CASSFAQRDTQYF
TRBJ1-3	TRBV4-2	NA	NA	TGTGCCAGCAGCCAAGATAGCCACAGAGCCTCTGGAAACACCATATATTTT	CASSQDSHRASGNTIYF
TRBJ2-7	TRBV15	medium-sized	TRBD1	TGTGCCACCAGCGCGGGGACAGGAGCTGCCCTGGCCTACGAGCAGTACTTC	CATSAGTGAALAYEQYF
TRBJ1-2	TRBV18	NA	NA	TGTGCCAGCTCATCGGAGGCTAACTATGGCTACACCTTC	CASSSEANYGYTF
TRBJ2-2	TRBV20-1	few	TRBD2	TGCAGTGCTAGCGGACTAGCGGGGGGGACCGGGGAGCTGTTTTTT	CSASGLAGGTGELFF
TRBJ2-7	TRBV5-1	NA	TRBD1	TGCGCCAGCAGCTTGTCAGGTTCCCGCTCAACAGGGGAGCAATACTTC	CASSLSGSRSTGEQYF
TRBJ2-1	TRBV10-3	NA	NA	TGTGCCATCAGGGATGACAATGAGCAGTTCTTC	CAIRDDNEQFF